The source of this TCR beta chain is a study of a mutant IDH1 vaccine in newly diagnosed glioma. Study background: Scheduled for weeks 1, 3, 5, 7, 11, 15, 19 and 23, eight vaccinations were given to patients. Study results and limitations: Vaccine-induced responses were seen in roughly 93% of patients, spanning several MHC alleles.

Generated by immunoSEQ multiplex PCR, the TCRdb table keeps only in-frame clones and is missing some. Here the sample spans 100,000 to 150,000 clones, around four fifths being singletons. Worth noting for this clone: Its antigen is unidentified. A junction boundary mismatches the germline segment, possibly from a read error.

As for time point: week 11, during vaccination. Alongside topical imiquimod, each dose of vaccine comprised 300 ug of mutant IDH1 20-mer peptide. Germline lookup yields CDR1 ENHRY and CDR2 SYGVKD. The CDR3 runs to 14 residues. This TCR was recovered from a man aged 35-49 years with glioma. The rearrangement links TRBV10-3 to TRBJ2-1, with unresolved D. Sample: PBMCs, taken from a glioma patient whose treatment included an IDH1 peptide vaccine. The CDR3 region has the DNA TGTGCCAGCAGTACCAGTCGGACCTACAATGAGCAGTTCTTC. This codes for CASSTSRTYNEQFF.